These 5 T cell receptor beta chains originate from one sample sequenced in a study of blood T cell repertoires in COVID-19. Profiling relied on immunoSEQ multiplex PCR, and the TCRdb table lists in-frame clones only, not all of them. In the table there are nearly 60,000 clones, around 87% of which are singletons. Sequencing input: peripheral blood. The receptors were gathered from a man aged 55 to 70 with active COVID-19.

The chain links TRBV23-1 to TRBJ1-1, with 7 positions matching TRBD1. TRBV23-1 is given ORF status, its function remaining uncertain. V was pared by 4 bases and J by 5 bases, with 10 bases of the junction left unmatched. The CDR3 runs 15 residues. CDR3 nucleotide sequence: TGCGCCAGCAGTCCCCTGACAGGGAGAGAAACTGAAGCTTTCTTT. Residues: CASSPLTGRETEAFF.

The CDR3 region has the DNA TGTGCCAGCAGCCAAGCATCGCGGGCAGTCGAAGCTTTCTTT. Amino acid sequence: CASSQASRAVEAFF. The chain links TRBV4-2 to TRBJ1-1; D is unresolved. CDR1 is LGHNA, CDR2 YNFKEQ, per germline. The CDR3 has 14 residues. Between the trimmed V and J ends, which lost 1 base and 8 bases, there was a span of 14 bases.

Only one count was recorded for this clone. This rearrangement joins TRBV2 to TRBJ1-6, with 9 bases matching TRBD1. Germline V CDR1 and CDR2: SNHLY, FYNNEI. V was pared by 6 bases and J by 5 bases, with 5 bases of the junction left unmatched. The CDR3 runs 15 residues. Here the CDR3 reads CASRGTGSNNSPLHF. CDR3 nucleotides: TGTGCCAGCAGGGGGACAGGGTCTAATAATTCACCCCTCCACTTT. Variable domain in full (rest from reference TRBV2 and TRBJ1-6): EPEVTQTPSHQVTQMGQEVILRCVPISNHLYFYWYRQILGQKVEFLVSFYNNEISEKSEIFDDQFSVERPDGSNFTLKIRSTKLEDSAMYFCASRGTGSNNSPLHFGNGTRLTVT.

The chain joins TRBV7-8 to TRBJ1-2; D is unclear. Germline V CDR1 and CDR2: SGHVS, FQNEAQ. Trimming removed 1 base at V and 2 bases at J, with 8 bases between. CDR3 length: 14 residues. This CDR3 reads CASSLGGSNYGYTF. The CDR3 region has the DNA TGTGCCAGCAGCTTAGGAGGATCAAACTATGGCTACACCTTC.

The chain joins TRBV18 to TRBJ2-5, with 16 bases lining up with TRBD2. CDR3 length equals 18 residues. J lost 1 base, V lost 0 bases, and 2 bases had no gene match. CDR1 is KGHSH and CDR2 is LQKENI in the germline V gene. The CDR3 is CASSPPGLAGGPQETQYF. The CDR3 nucleotides are TGTGCCAGCTCACCACCGGGACTAGCGGGAGGGCCCCAAGAGACCCAGTACTTC.